The entry below describes one T cell receptor beta chain. Its matching antigen is unknown. The CDR3 is 13 residues long. Germline loops: CDR1 DFQATT, CDR2 SNEGSKA (reference sequence). Noted time point: late sampling 161 to 241 days after vaccination in a few convalescent patients. The treatment denotes: approximately 9-day PBMC culture with coronavirus spike peptide pools or control peptides (ViraFEST assay). ViraFEST used peptide pools to expand antigen-specific T cells before TCR sequencing. This entry belongs to a study of vaccination and CD4 T cells after COVID-19. Looking at the study overall: In the convalescent group, nasal swab PCR was SARS-CoV-2 positive; roughly nine cases were mild and one severe. General study findings and limits: There was no significant change from about 20 to 38 median reactive clonotypes. Among reactive clones from convalescent patients, a median about 90% appeared only post-vaccination.

Cultured CD4+ T-cell DNA underwent Oncomine TCR Beta short-read sequencing. A single record per CDR3 protein comes from TCRdb applying MiXCR to the PCR reads. The sample consists of 20,000 to 25,000 distinct CDR3 sequences, 30% to 35% of them appearing once. Sequenced here: CD4+ T cells from blood, cultured in vitro, sampled about 7 months after SARS-CoV-2 vaccination. The rearrangement joins TRBV20-1 to TRBJ1-1; 7 positions match TRBD1. The receptor's source is a human donor who had recovered from COVID-19. The DNA for the CDR3 is TGCAGAATAACGGGACAGCGGCACACTGAAGCTTTCTTT. Translating gives CRITGQRHTEAFF.